Only one count was recorded for the clone carrying this T cell receptor beta chain. Only in-frame clones appear in the TCRdb table, and some are missing; sequencing was by immunoSEQ multiplex PCR. The table records about 130,000 clones, 75% to 90% of them present only once. Between the trimmed V and J ends, which lost 4 bases and 2 bases, there was a span of 19 bases. The germline gives CDR1 SGHRS, CDR2 YFSETQ. CDR3 length: 16 residues. These data originate in a study of cytomegalovirus exposure and HLA in healthy donors. Sequencing was carried out using PBMCs. The V gene is TRBV5-1, the J gene TRBJ2-7; D might be TRBD2 (6 bases). This receptor was taken from a woman between 25 and 40 years old in good health and CMV-seropositive. CDR3 protein: CASSPREPHPPYEQYF. In DNA, the CDR3 is TGCGCCAGCAGCCCACGGGAGCCACACCCCCCCTACGAGCAGTACTTC.